A selection of T cell receptor beta chains follows, all from one sample in a study of blood T cell repertoires in COVID-19. The repertoire was sequenced with immunoSEQ multiplex PCR; TCRdb's copy has only in-frame clones and lacks some. The sample lists a few hundred thousand clones, 70% to 85% occurring once. Sequencing was performed on peripheral blood. These receptors were collected from a human donor with acute or convalescent COVID-19. The donor label of this sample is uncertain. CDR3s include the opening cysteine and the closing phenylalanine or tryptophan. Fields, in order: clone size, D gene, J gene, V gene, CDR3 length, CDR3 DNA, CDR3 protein. D genes are given only for firm matches. Clone sizes are given selectively: once, few, many, or a class where the clone is expanded.

NA TRBD1 TRBJ1-2 TRBV3-1/TRBV3-2 13 TGTGCCAGCAGCCAACAATACAGGGGTGGCTACACCTTC CASSQQYRGGYTF
NA NA TRBJ1-1 TRBV18 15 TGTGCCAGCTCACCACGACGGGGGGCGGACACTGAAGCTTTCTTT CASSPRRGADTEAFF
few NA TRBJ1-6 TRBV2 15 TGTGCCAGCAGTCCGAAACAGGCCAGGGTTTTACCCCTCCACTTT CASSPKQARVLPLHF
NA TRBD1 TRBJ1-2 TRBV5-1 15 TGCGCCAGCAGCTCCGAGGACAGGGGCCTCTATGGCTACACCTTC CASSSEDRGLYGYTF
NA TRBD2 TRBJ2-1 TRBV7-9 15 TGTGCCAGCAGCCTCGCTAGCGGGAGAATAGATGAGCAGTTCTTC CASSLASGRIDEQFF
NA TRBD1 TRBJ1-4 TRBV27 14 TGTGCCAGCAGTCCGGGACAGCTAAATGAAAAACTGTTTTTT CASSPGQLNEKLFF
NA TRBD1 TRBJ1-1 TRBV27 13 TGTGCCAGCAGTTTAAGAGGACAGGGGGCAGCTTTCTTT CASSLRGQGAAFF
NA TRBD1 TRBJ1-2 TRBV5-1 14 TGCGCCAGCAGCCCGGGACAGACCAGCTTCGGCTACACCTTC CASSPGQTSFGYTF
NA NA TRBJ1-2 TRBV5-1 12 TGCGCCAGCAGCTTGCCCGGGTTTGGCTACACCTTC CASSLPGFGYTF
NA TRBD2 TRBJ2-1 TRBV11-2 16 TGTGCCAGCAGCCCCCTCGGGAGAGGGAGGGACAATGAGCAGTTCTTC CASSPLGRGRDNEQFF
once TRBD2 TRBJ2-3 TRBV3-1/TRBV3-2 18 TGTGCCAGCAGCCAGGTACCCCTACTAGCGGAGTACACAGATACGCAGTATTTT CASSQVPLLAEYTDTQYF
once NA TRBJ2-7 TRBV28 13 TGTGCCAGCAGTTTACAGGCCCACTACGAGCAGTACTTC CASSLQAHYEQYF
NA NA TRBJ1-6 TRBV6-5 15 TGTGCCAGCAGTCCTTTCAGGGGTTCGTTTTCACCCCTCCACTTT CASSPFRGSFSPLHF
NA TRBD2 TRBJ2-1 TRBV5-8 15 TGTGCCAGCAGCTTGGGCCAGCGGGAGGACAATGAGCAGTTCTTC CASSLGQREDNEQFF
NA TRBD2 TRBJ2-2 TRBV7-9 12 TGTGGCCTAGCGGAAAACACCGGGGAGCTGTTTTTT CGLAENTGELFF
NA NA TRBJ1-1 TRBV12-3/TRBV12-4 12 TGTGCCAGCAGACTCGGAGGCACTGAAGCTTTCTTT CASRLGGTEAFF
NA TRBD1 TRBJ1-2 TRBV5-1 16 TGCGCCAGCAGCCTCATAGGGACAGGGGTTAACTATGGCTACACCTTC CASSLIGTGVNYGYTF
few TRBD1 TRBJ2-7 TRBV3-1/TRBV3-2 15 TGTGCCAGCAGCCAGCGATTGGGGACAGGGAGCGAGCAGTACTTC CASSQRLGTGSEQYF
NA NA TRBJ1-6 TRBV19 12 TGTGCCAGTAGTTTCCCCCCCGGGCCCCTCCACTTT CASSFPPGPLHF
NA NA TRBJ1-1 TRBV18 15 TGTGCCAGCTCACCTCGGTCTGAGGGATACGGTGAAGCTTTCTTT CASSPRSEGYGEAFF
NA NA TRBJ2-7 TRBV7-9 16 TGTGCCAGCAGCTTAGAAGTGGGGGCCGCCTCCTACGAGCAGTACTTC CASSLEVGAASYEQYF
few NA TRBJ1-2 TRBV6-5 15 TGTGCCAGCAGTTACGAATCTGGCGGGAGGGATGGCTACACCTTC CASSYESGGRDGYTF
NA NA TRBJ1-2 TRBV11-2 16 TGTGCCAGCAGCTTAGAGATGGGCAGGCCCAACTATGGCTACACCTTC CASSLEMGRPNYGYTF
NA NA TRBJ2-1 TRBV5-1 15 TGCGCCAGCAGCTTGGCCCCAGGGGGGTACAATGAGCAGTTCTTC CASSLAPGGYNEQFF
NA TRBD2 TRBJ2-1 TRBV6-5 15 TGTGCCAGCAGCATGACTAGCGGGGGGTACAATGAGCAGTTCTTC CASSMTSGGYNEQFF
NA NA TRBJ2-3 TRBV27 17 TGTGCCAGCAGCCGTCGACAGAGCACTACAAGCACAGATACGCAGTATTTT CASSRRQSTTSTDTQYF
NA NA TRBJ2-2 TRBV5-1 16 TGCGCCAGCAGTTTTCAGGGGCCCACGAACACCGGGGAGCTGTTTTTT CASSFQGPTNTGELFF
NA TRBD2 TRBJ2-5 TRBV28 16 TGTGCCAGCAGTTTAGGTAGCGGGGGGGCGTTGGAGACCCAGTACTTC CASSLGSGGALETQYF
NA TRBD1 TRBJ2-1 TRBV9 15 TGTGCCAGCAGACCTACAGGGGGCGCCTTCAATGAGCAGTTCTTC CASRPTGGAFNEQFF
NA NA TRBJ1-1 TRBV4-1 14 TGCGCCAGCAGTCCCGAGGAGGGGAATGCTGAAGCTTTCTTT CASSPEEGNAEAFF
few NA TRBJ2-5 TRBV3-1/TRBV3-2 15 TGTGCCAGCAGCCTAGGGGTGTCTCAATCCACGACCCAGTACTTC CASSLGVSQSTTQYF
NA NA TRBJ2-1 TRBV28 15 TGTGCCAGCAGTTTAGCGGGCGGATCCTACAATGAGCAGTTCTTC CASSLAGGSYNEQFF
NA NA TRBJ1-4 TRBV2 17 TGTGCCAGCAGAGGACATCAAAACAGGTTCACTAATGAAAAACTGTTTTTT CASRGHQNRFTNEKLFF
NA TRBD2 TRBJ2-7 TRBV3-1/TRBV3-2 15 TGTGCCAGCAGCCGATCAGCGGGAGGGACCTACGAGCAGTACTTC CASSRSAGGTYEQYF
NA TRBD2 TRBJ2-3 TRBV6-6 14 TGTGCCAGCAGGCAGCGGGGGGGCACAGATACGCAGTATTTT CASRQRGGTDTQYF
NA NA TRBJ2-3 TRBV6-4 14 TGTGCCAGCAGTGACTGGAGGTACGGACATACGCAGTATTTT CASSDWRYGHTQYF
NA NA TRBJ2-7 TRBV6-6 14 TGTGCCAGCAGTCATAGCGGCGGACCCTACGAGCAGTACTTC CASSHSGGPYEQYF
NA NA TRBJ1-2 TRBV3-1/TRBV3-2 16 TGTGCCAGCAGCCGCCGAGGGAGTTTTTACGACTATGGCTACACCTTC CASSRRGSFYDYGYTF
NA TRBD2 TRBJ2-7 TRBV3-1/TRBV3-2 14 TGTGCCAGCAGCCAAGGTTCTAGCGGGACCACGCAGTACTTC CASSQGSSGTTQYF
NA NA TRBJ2-5 TRBV28 15 TGTGCCAGTACAAAAGTAGCCGGGTACCAAGAGACCCAGTACTTC CASTKVAGYQETQYF
once NA TRBJ2-1 TRBV5-1 15 TGCGCCAGCAGCTTGCTCCCCAACCGAGTCAATGAGCAGTTCTTC CASSLLPNRVNEQFF
NA NA TRBJ1-1 TRBV19 11 TGTGCCGTCGGAGGGAACACTGAAGCTTTCTTT CAVGGNTEAFF
NA NA TRBJ1-4 TRBV27 14 TGTGCCAGCAGTTTTCAGGGGACTAATGAAAAACTGTTTTTT CASSFQGTNEKLFF
NA NA TRBJ2-1 TRBV7-2 14 TGTGCCAGCAGCTTAGCGAGGCTATCCAATGAGCAGTTCTTC CASSLARLSNEQFF
NA NA TRBJ1-5 TRBV5-6 13 TGTGCCAGCAGCTTGGGAGAGGATCAGCCCCAGCATTTT CASSLGEDQPQHF
NA TRBD1 TRBJ1-1 TRBV7-9 16 TGTGCCAGCAGCCCAACAGGGGGATGGGGTGGCACTGAAGCTTTCTTT CASSPTGGWGGTEAFF
NA TRBD2 TRBJ2-1 TRBV30 18 TGTGCCTGGAGTAAATCAAGGGGACTAGCGACGTCCTACAATGAGCAGTTCTTC CAWSKSRGLATSYNEQFF
NA TRBD1 TRBJ1-2 TRBV27 15 TGTGCCAGCAGTAAAACGGGACAGGTTATCTATGGCTACACCTTC CASSKTGQVIYGYTF
NA NA TRBJ1-2 TRBV6-4 13 TGTGCCAGCAGGCATACAGTTCCCAGTGGCTACACCTTC CASRHTVPSGYTF
NA NA TRBJ1-1 TRBV6-5 15 TGTGCCAGCAGGGACTACACGGGCCTAAACACTGAAGCTTTCTTT CASRDYTGLNTEAFF
NA NA TRBJ2-6 TRBV7-8 17 TGTGCCATCCAGGTCCGGGGTTTTTCTTCTGGGGCCAACGTCCTGACTTTC CAIQVRGFSSGANVLTF
NA NA TRBJ1-2 TRBV28 18 TGTGCCAGCAGTTTCAGTGGAGGGGCGGGTCAGTCGGTATATGGCTACACCTTC CASSFSGGAGQSVYGYTF
NA NA TRBJ1-6 TRBV5-4 15 TGTGCCAGCAGCTTATCAACAGGGTTAAATTCACCCCTCCACTTT CASSLSTGLNSPLHF
NA NA TRBJ2-3 TRBV5-1 13 TGCGCCAGCAGCAATAAGCCGTTAGATACGCAGTATTTT CASSNKPLDTQYF
NA NA TRBJ2-1 TRBV27 16 TGTGCCAGCAGTTTTCCGGGGAACTCCCTTGGGAATGAGCAGTTCTTC CASSFPGNSLGNEQFF
NA TRBD1 TRBJ2-5 TRBV25-1 14 TGTGCCAGCAGAACGACAGGGTCCCAAGAGACCCAGTACTTC CASRTTGSQETQYF
NA NA TRBJ1-2 TRBV10-3 14 TGTGCCATCAGTGAGTCATACAGGGACTATGGCTACACCTTC CAISESYRDYGYTF
NA TRBD1 TRBJ2-7 TRBV28 15 TGTGCCAGCAGTTTAGTTGGGACAGGGTTCTACGAGCAGTACTTC CASSLVGTGFYEQYF
NA NA TRBJ2-2 TRBV19 15 TGTGCCAGTAGTAAGGACAAATGGAACACCGGGGAGCTGTTTTTT CASSKDKWNTGELFF
NA NA TRBJ2-4 TRBV14 13 TGTGCCAGCAGCCAAGATCTGCGGAACATTCAGTACTTC CASSQDLRNIQYF